This T cell receptor (beta chain) comes out of a study of OX40 agonist ivuxolimab in advanced cancers. Overall study findings and caveats: Researchers did not establish what antigens the expanded peripheral T cells target. CD8+ T cells averaged more expanded clones than CD4+.

The method was immunoSEQ multiplex PCR; TCRdb's version includes in-frame clones alone and lacks a portion of them. The sample has approximately 87,000 clones, more than 85% seen once. The ends were cut back, 0 bases at V and 3 bases at J, with 16 bases in the middle. The CDR3 consists of 17 residues. In germline, CDR1 is SGHRS, CDR2 YFSETQ. Blood specimens came from baseline, cycle 4 day 1, and cycle 7 day 1. In regard to this clone: The target antigen is unknown.

This chain links TRBV5-1 with TRBJ2-1, with D perhaps matching TRBD2 (6 bases). The sequence was collected from an adult with an advanced solid tumor such as melanoma, head and neck, liver or kidney cancer. This sample comprised CD4+ or CD8+ T cells sorted from blood, obtained in a trial of the OX40 agonist ivuxolimab. The CDR3 sequence is CASSLATGTVNYNEQFF. As DNA, the CDR3 is TGCGCCAGCAGCTTGGCGACCGGGACTGTGAACTACAATGAGCAGTTCTTC.